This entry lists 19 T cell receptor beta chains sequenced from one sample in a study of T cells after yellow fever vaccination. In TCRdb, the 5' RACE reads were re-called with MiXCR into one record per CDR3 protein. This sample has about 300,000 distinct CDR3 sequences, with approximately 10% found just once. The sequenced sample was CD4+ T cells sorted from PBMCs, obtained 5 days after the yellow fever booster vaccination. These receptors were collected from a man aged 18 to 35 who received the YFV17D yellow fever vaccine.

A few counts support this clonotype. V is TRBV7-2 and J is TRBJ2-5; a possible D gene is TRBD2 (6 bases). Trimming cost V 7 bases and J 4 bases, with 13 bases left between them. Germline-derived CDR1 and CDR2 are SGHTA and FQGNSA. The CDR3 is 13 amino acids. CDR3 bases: TGTGCCAGCACCTATCACGGGGGAGAGACCCAGTACTTC. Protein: CASTYHGGETQYF.

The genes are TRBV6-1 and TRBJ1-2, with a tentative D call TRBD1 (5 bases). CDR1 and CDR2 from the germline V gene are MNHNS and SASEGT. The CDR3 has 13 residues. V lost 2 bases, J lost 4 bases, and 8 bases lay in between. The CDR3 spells CASSEQGSYGYTF. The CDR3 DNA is TGTGCCAGCAGTGAACAGGGAAGCTATGGCTACACCTTC.

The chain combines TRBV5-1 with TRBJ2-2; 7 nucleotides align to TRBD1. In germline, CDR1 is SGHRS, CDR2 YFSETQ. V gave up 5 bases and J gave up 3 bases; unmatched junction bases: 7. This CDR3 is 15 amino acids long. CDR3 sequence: CASSGTQGYTGELFF. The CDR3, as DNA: TGCGCCAGCAGTGGTACACAGGGGTACACCGGGGAGCTGTTTTTT.

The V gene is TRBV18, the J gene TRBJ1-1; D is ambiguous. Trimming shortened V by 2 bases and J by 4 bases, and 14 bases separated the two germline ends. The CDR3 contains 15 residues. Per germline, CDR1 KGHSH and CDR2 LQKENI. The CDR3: CASSPSPTAGTEAFF. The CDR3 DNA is TGTGCCAGCTCACCATCTCCGACCGCGGGCACTGAAGCTTTCTTT. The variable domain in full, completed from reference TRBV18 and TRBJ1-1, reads NAGVMQNPRHLVRRRGQEARLRCSPMKGHSHVYWYRQLPEEGLKFMVYLQKENIIDESGMPKERFSAEFPKEGPSILRIQQVVRGDSAAYFCASSPSPTAGTEAFFGQGTRLTVV.

The chain's CDR3 is CASSSRQGQSPLHF. CDR3 in DNA: TGTGCCAGCAGCTCCCGACAGGGACAATCACCCCTCCACTTT. The genes are TRBV7-2 and TRBJ1-6, with 7 bases that match TRBD1. Germline V gives CDR1 SGHTA, CDR2 FQGNSA. This CDR3 is built from 14 residues. V was clipped by 4 bases and J by 10 bases; unmatched bases: 7. Variable domain in full (rest from reference TRBV7-2 and TRBJ1-6): GAGVSQSPSNKVTEKGKDVELRCDPISGHTALYWYRQSLGQGLEFLIYFQGNSAPDKSGLPSDRFSAERTGGSVSTLTIQRTQQEDSAVYLCASSSRQGQSPLHFGNGTRLTVT.

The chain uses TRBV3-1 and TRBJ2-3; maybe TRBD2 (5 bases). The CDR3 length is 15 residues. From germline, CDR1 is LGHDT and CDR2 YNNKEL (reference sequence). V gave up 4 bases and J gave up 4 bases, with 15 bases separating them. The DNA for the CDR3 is TGTGCCAGCAGCCCGGGATTAGGGATCCCAGATACGCAGTATTTT. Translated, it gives CASSPGLGIPDTQYF.

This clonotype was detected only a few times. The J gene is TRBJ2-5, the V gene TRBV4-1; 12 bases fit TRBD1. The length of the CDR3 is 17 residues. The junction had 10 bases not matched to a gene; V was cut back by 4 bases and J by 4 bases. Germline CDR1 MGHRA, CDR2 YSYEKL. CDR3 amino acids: CASSLSGTGGVGETQYF. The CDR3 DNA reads TGCGCCAGCAGCCTTTCGGGGACAGGGGGCGTGGGAGAGACCCAGTACTTC.

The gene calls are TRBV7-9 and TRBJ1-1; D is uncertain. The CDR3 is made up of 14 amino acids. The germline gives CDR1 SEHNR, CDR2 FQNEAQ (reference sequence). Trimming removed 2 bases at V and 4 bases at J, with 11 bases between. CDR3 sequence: CASSLRAVVTEAFF. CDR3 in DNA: TGTGCCAGCAGCTTACGGGCGGTCGTCACTGAAGCTTTCTTT.

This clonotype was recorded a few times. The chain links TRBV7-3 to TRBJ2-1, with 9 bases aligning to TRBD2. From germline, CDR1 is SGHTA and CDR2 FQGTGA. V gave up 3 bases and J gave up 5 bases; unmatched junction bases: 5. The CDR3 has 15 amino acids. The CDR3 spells CASSFGLAGNNEQFF. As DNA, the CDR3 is TGTGCCAGCAGCTTTGGGCTAGCGGGGAACAATGAGCAGTTCTTC. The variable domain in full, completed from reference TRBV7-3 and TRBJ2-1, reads GAGVSQTPSNKVTEKGKYVELRCDPISGHTALYWYRQSLGQGPEFLIYFQGTGAADDSGLPNDRFFAVRPEGSVSTLKIQRTERGDSAVYLCASSFGLAGNNEQFFGPGTRLTVL.

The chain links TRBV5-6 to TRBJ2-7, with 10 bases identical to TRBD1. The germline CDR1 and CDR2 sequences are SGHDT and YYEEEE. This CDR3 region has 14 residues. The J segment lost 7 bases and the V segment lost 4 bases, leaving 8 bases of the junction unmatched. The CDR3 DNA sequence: TGTGCCAGCAGCCCGGGACAGGGGCGTTGGGAGCAGTACGTC. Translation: CASSPGQGRWEQYV.

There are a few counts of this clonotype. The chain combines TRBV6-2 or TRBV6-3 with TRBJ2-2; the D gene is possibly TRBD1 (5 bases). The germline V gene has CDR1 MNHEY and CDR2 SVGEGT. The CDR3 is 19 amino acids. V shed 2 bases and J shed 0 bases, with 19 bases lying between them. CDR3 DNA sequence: TGTGCCAGCAGTTACAATGTCGTAAAGGGGATATCGAACACCGGGGAGCTGTTTTTT. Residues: CASSYNVVKGISNTGELFF.

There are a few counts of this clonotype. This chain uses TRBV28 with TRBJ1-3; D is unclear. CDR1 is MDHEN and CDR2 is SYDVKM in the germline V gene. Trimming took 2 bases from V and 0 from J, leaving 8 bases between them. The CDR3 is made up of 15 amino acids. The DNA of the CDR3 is TGTGCCAGCAGTTTAGGGCGACTCTCTGGAAACACCATATATTTT. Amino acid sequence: CASSLGRLSGNTIYF.

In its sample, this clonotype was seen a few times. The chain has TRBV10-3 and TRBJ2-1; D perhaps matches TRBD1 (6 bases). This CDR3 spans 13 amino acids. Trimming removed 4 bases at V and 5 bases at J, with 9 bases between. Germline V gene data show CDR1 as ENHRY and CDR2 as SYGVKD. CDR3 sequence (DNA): TGTGCCATCAGTGTTTGGACAGACAATGAGCAGTTCTTC. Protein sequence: CAISVWTDNEQFF.

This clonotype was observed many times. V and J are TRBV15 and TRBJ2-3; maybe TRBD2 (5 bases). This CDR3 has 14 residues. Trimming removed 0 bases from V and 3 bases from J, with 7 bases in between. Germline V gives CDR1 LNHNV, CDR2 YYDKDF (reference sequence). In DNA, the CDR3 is TGTGCCACCAGCAGAGATAGCGCGACAGATACGCAGTATTTT. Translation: CATSRDSATDTQYF.

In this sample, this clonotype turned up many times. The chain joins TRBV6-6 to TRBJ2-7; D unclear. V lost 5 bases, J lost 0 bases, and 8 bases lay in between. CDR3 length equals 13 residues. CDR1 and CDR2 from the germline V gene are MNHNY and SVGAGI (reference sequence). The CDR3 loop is CASSPQSSYEQYF. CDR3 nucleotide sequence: TGTGCCAGCAGTCCCCAGAGCTCCTACGAGCAGTACTTC.

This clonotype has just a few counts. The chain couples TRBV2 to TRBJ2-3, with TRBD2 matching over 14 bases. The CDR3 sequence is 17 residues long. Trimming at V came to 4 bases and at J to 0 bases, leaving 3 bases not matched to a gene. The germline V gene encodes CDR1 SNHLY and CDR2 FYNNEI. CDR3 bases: TGTGCCAGCAGTGGGACTAGCGGGGGGTCTAGCACAGATACGCAGTATTTT. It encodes CASSGTSGGSSTDTQYF. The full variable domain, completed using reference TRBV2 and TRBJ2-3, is EPEVTQTPSHQVTQMGQEVILRCVPISNHLYFYWYRQILGQKVEFLVSFYNNEISEKSEIFDDQFSVERPDGSNFTLKIRSTKLEDSAMYFCASSGTSGGSSTDTQYFGPGTRLTVL.

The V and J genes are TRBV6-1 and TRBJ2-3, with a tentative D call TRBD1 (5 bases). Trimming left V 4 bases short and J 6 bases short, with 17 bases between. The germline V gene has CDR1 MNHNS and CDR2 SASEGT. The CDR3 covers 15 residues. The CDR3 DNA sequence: TGTGCCAGCAGTGGCAAAGGCCAGGGATGGGATACGCAGTATTTT. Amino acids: CASSGKGQGWDTQYF.

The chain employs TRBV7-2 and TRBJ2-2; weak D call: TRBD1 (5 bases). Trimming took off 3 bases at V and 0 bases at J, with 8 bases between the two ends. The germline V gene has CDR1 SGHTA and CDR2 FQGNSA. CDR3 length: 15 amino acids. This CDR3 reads CASSFGHPNTGELFF. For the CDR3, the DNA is TGTGCCAGCAGCTTTGGACACCCGAACACCGGGGAGCTGTTTTTT.

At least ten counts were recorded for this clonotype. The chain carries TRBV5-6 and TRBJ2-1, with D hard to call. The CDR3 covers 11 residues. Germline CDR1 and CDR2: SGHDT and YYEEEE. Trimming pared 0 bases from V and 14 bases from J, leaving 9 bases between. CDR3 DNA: TGTGCCAGCAGCTTGGGGCACGGAGAGTTCTTC. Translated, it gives CASSLGHGEFF.